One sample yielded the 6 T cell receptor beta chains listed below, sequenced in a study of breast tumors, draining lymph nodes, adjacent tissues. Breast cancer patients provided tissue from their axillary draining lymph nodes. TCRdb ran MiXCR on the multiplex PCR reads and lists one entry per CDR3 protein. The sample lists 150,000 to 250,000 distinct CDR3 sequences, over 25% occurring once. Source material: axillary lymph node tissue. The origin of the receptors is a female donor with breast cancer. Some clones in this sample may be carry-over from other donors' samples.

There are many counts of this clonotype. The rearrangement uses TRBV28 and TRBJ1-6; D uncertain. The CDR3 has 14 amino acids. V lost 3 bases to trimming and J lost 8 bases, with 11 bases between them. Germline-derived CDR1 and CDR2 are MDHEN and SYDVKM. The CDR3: CASSFPNSDSPLHF. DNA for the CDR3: TGTGCCAGCAGTTTCCCTAATTCTGATTCACCCCTCCACTTT.

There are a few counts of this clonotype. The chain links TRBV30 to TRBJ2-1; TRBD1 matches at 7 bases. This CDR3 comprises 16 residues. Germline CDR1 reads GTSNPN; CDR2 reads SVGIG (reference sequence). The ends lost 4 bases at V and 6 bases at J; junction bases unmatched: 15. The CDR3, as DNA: TGTGCCTGGACGGGCGCCCGGGGACAGAGGCCCAATGAGCAGTTCTTC. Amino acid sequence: CAWTGARGQRPNEQFF.

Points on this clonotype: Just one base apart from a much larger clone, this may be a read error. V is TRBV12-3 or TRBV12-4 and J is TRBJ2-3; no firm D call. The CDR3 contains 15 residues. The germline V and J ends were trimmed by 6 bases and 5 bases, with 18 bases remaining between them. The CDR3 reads CASSLRGSNKDTQYF. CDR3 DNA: TGTGCCAGCAGCTTACGAGGATCAAACAAAGATACGCAGTATTTT.

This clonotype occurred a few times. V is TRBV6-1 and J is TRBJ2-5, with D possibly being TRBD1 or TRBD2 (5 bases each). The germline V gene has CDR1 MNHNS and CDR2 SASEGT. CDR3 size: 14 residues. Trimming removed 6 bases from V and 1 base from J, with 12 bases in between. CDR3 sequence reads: CASRPVGTQETQYF. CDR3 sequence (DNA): TGTGCCAGCAGACCCGTGGGGACCCAAGAGACCCAGTACTTC.

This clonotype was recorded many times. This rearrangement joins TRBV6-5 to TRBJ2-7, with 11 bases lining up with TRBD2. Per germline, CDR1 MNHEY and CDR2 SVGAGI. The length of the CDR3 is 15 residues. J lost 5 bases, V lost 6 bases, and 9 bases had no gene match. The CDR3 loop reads CASSRNLAGGHEQYF. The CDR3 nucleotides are TGTGCCAGCAGCCGTAATCTAGCGGGAGGCCACGAGCAGTACTTC.

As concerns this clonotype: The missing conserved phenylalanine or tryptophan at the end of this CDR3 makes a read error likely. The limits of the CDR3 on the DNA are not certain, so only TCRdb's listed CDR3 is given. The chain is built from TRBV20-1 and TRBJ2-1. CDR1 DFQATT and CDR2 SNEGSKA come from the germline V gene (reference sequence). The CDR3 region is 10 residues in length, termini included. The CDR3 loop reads CSARDREEFS.